This TCR beta chain derives from a study of T cells in Graves' hyperthyroidism and ophthalmopathy. Notes on the study in general: A 13 V-J signature model discriminated ophthalmopathy versus stable hyperthyroidism. Within blood appeared most thyroid clonotypes that had expanded above 0.001.

What was amplified from RNA transcripts were TCR beta CDR3 regions. With the HTBI primer set, the TCR CDR3 went through a first round of RT-PCR. TCRdb redid the calling of the multiplex PCR reads with MiXCR, one entry per CDR3 protein. This table has about 210,000 distinct CDR3 sequences, approximately 17% appearing once. This CDR3 is built from 15 residues. The germline gives CDR1 SGHRS, CDR2 YFSETQ. With V trimmed by 2 bases and J by 5 bases, 8 bases remained unmatched. Uncontrolled infection, other autoimmune disease, pregnancy or lactation barred patients from enrollment. This clonotype was observed a handful of times. Its antigen remains unknown.

The chain employs TRBV5-1 and TRBJ2-5, with TRBD1 identical over 8 bases. The sample consisted of blood. The origin of this receptor is a man in his forties or fifties with Graves' hyperthyroidism. In DNA, the CDR3 is TGCGCCAGCAGCTTCGGACAGGGTTTTAGGGAGACCCAGTACTTC. The encoded protein is CASSFGQGFRETQYF.